This TCR beta chain originates from a study of cytotoxic CD8 clonotypes in ibrutinib-treated CLL. This CDR3 is built from 16 residues. V lost 6 bases and J lost 7; bases outside the gene matches: 15. Germline loops: CDR1 SEHNR, CDR2 FQNEAQ (reference sequence). Of note for this clone: Its antigen is undetermined.

The study's findings and limits: Clonality grew at ibrutinib response; at progression, it decreased back toward baseline. Baseline-level clonality went beyond age-matched healthy donors and moved in step with circulating CD8+ T-cell counts.

Clones were sequenced by immunoSEQ multiplex PCR, and TCRdb holds only the in-frame ones, with some missing. This table has tens of thousands of clones, approximately 65% appearing once. Sequenced material: PBMCs, taken after 24 months of ibrutinib treatment. This rearrangement joins TRBV7-9 to TRBJ2-1; 7 positions agree with TRBD1. The receptor was derived from a human donor with chronic lymphocytic leukemia. The CDR3 region is CASRMPVTGNGNEQFF. The CDR3 DNA follows: TGTGCCAGCAGAATGCCGGTGACAGGGAATGGTAATGAGCAGTTCTTC.